Sequencing of this T cell receptor beta chain was carried out in a study of T cells after posttransplantation cyclophosphamide. There are a few counts of this clone. Its target is not known. Produced via immunoSEQ multiplex PCR; TCRdb's table is partial and in-frame only. Recorded here are 40,000 to 45,000 clones, none singletons. Germline CDR1 MNHNS, CDR2 SASEGT. This CDR3 contains 14 residues. V gave up 5 bases and J gave up 7 bases; unmatched junction bases: 6. Study results and caveats: Later blood repertoires were often dominated by clones from the donor CD8+ memory compartment. Blood and skin or GI T cell repertoires showed limited TRB overlap.

This clonotype originated in a man aged 40-49 years in good health, CMV-negative, and a related stem cell transplant donor. Sequencing input: PBMCs. The V and J genes are TRBV6-1 and TRBJ2-2; 8 bases line up with TRBD2. CDR3 sequence reads: CASSSGSENGELFF. The CDR3 DNA sequence: TGTGCCAGCAGTAGCGGGAGCGAGAACGGGGAGCTGTTTTTT.